These T cell receptor beta chains were read from a single sample in a study of identical twins. TCRdb re-called the 5' RACE reads through MiXCR, storing one row per CDR3 protein. The sample holds some 1,600,000 distinct CDR3 sequences, less than 35% seen once. The sample taken for sequencing was cord blood. These TCRs come from a newborn girl in good health. Both conserved end residues are part of each CDR3. The D gene is left open where the match is weak. The listing skips clone size in some rows; elsewhere it reads once, few, many or a size class.

CDR3nt: TGTGCCAGCAGAGAATGGGACCCCACAGATACGCAGTATTTT; CDR3aa: CASREWDPTDTQYF; j_gene: TRBJ2-3; abundance: .; v_gene: TRBV2; d_gene: .
CDR3nt: TGTGCCAGCAGCCAAGATGGGCACCCTCCCACAGATACGCAGTATTTT; CDR3aa: CASSQDGHPPTDTQYF; j_gene: TRBJ2-3; abundance: few; v_gene: TRBV14; d_gene: .
CDR3nt: TGTGCCAGTAGTACTCAGGGGGCGCGAGGAACTGAAGCTTTCTTT; CDR3aa: CASSTQGARGTEAFF; j_gene: TRBJ1-1; abundance: .; v_gene: TRBV19; d_gene: TRBD1
CDR3nt: TGCAGTGCTAGAGATTTGGCCATAATAGGAGATACGCAGTATTTT; CDR3aa: CSARDLAIIGDTQYF; j_gene: TRBJ2-3; abundance: .; v_gene: TRBV20-1; d_gene: .
CDR3nt: TGTGCCAGCAGCTTAAAGAATGAGCAGTTCTTC; CDR3aa: CASSLKNEQFF; j_gene: TRBJ2-1; abundance: many; v_gene: TRBV7-6; d_gene: .
CDR3nt: TGTGCCGGCAGCTTAGAACAGGGGAGAACCTACGAGCAGTACTTC; CDR3aa: CAGSLEQGRTYEQYF; j_gene: TRBJ2-7; abundance: .; v_gene: TRBV5-5; d_gene: TRBD1
CDR3nt: TGTGCCAGCAGGCCACTAGCGGGGAACACCGGGGAGCTGTTTTTT; CDR3aa: CASRPLAGNTGELFF; j_gene: TRBJ2-2; abundance: .; v_gene: TRBV11-2; d_gene: TRBD2
CDR3nt: TGCAGCGTCGCGACAGCCGGAGATACGCAGTATTTT; CDR3aa: CSVATAGDTQYF; j_gene: TRBJ2-3; abundance: .; v_gene: TRBV29-1; d_gene: .
CDR3nt: TGTGCCACCAGTGCCCTGACAGGGGGCAATCAGCCCCAGCATTTT; CDR3aa: CATSALTGGNQPQHF; j_gene: TRBJ1-5; abundance: few; v_gene: TRBV24-1; d_gene: TRBD1
CDR3nt: TGTGCCAGCAGTTACTCGAAGCAAGGGGGTGGCTATGGCTACACCTTC; CDR3aa: CASSYSKQGGGYGYTF; j_gene: TRBJ1-2; abundance: .; v_gene: TRBV6-5; d_gene: .
CDR3nt: TGCGCCAGCAGTGAACAGGGAGAAAGCTACGAGCAGTACTTC; CDR3aa: CASSEQGESYEQYF; j_gene: TRBJ2-7; abundance: many; v_gene: TRBV5-1; d_gene: .
CDR3nt: TGTGCCAGCATGTTCCTAGCGGGAGGTGGCGAGCAGTTCTTC; CDR3aa: CASMFLAGGGEQFF; j_gene: TRBJ2-1; abundance: .; v_gene: TRBV28; d_gene: TRBD2
CDR3nt: TGTGCCAGCAGCTTAGAGACGGGCCACAAACGGGGCCCCGTGCATTTT; CDR3aa: CASSLETGHKRGPVHF; j_gene: TRBJ1-5; abundance: .; v_gene: TRBV12-3/TRBV12-4; d_gene: .
CDR3nt: TGTGCCAGCAGCACCCCGGGTAAAGCCTACAATGAGCAGTTCTTC; CDR3aa: CASSTPGKAYNEQFF; j_gene: TRBJ2-1; abundance: few; v_gene: TRBV3-1; d_gene: .
CDR3nt: TGCAGTGCTAGAGATCTCGGGACCCTCACCTACAATGAGCAGTTCTTC; CDR3aa: CSARDLGTLTYNEQFF; j_gene: TRBJ2-1; abundance: .; v_gene: TRBV20-1; d_gene: .